This T cell receptor beta chain was documented in a study of blood T cells in healthy people across ages. With a J-beta primer mix and a sample-barcoded 5' primer, a second PCR ran 7 to 11 cycles. TCRdb reanalysed the 5' RACE reads using MiXCR and keeps one entry per CDR3 protein. Among about 680,000 distinct CDR3 sequences listed, approximately 49% were seen once. The V gene end was trimmed by 0 bases and the J gene end by 5 bases; junction bases not matched to a gene: 9. The length of the CDR3 is 19 residues. Germline values: CDR1 SGHVS, CDR2 FQNEAQ. This clonotype came up a few times. The chain has TRBV7-8 and TRBJ2-3, with 15 bases that match TRBD2. This clonotype originated in a woman in her sixties or seventies in good health. Sequencing was carried out using blood. This CDR3 reads CASSLAGGTSGRSIDTQYF. CDR3 coding DNA: TGTGCCAGCAGCTTAGCGGGGGGGACTAGCGGGAGGTCTATAGATACGCAGTATTTT.